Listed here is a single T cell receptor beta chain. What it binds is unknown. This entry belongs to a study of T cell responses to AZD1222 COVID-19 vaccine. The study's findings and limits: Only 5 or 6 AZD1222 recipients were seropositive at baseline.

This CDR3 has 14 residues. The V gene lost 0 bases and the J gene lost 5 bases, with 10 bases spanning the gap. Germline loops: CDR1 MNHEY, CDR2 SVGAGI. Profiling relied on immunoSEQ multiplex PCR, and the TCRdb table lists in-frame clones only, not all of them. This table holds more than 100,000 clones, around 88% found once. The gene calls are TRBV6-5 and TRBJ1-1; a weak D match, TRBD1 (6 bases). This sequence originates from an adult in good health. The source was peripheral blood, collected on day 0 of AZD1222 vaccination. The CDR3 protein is CASSYSQGLTEAFF. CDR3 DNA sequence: TGTGCCAGCAGTTACTCTCAGGGGTTAACTGAAGCTTTCTTT.